Listed below are T cell receptor beta chains from one sample, sequenced in a study of T-cell memory formation after mild COVID-19. TCRdb fed the 5' RACE reads into MiXCR, producing one record per CDR3 protein. The table includes around 160,000 distinct CDR3 sequences, roughly 10% detected once. Sequences were obtained from PBMCs or a T cell subset sorted from them (not recorded which). The receptors come from a man between 18 and 35 years old who had mild COVID-19 (a few samples of this study predate the infection). Cell type and time point are not known. Both conserved end residues are part of each CDR3. D genes are given only for firm matches. Some rows have no size entry. The others give once, few or many, or a class for an expanded clone.

cdr3_length: 19; j_call: TRBJ2-7; d_call: .; clone_size: few; v_call: TRBV7-2; cdr3_nt: TGTGCCAGCAGCTTAGGAGGGGGGACGGGGGCAGGAAAGGGCTACGAGCAGTACTTC; cdr3_aa: CASSLGGGTGAGKGYEQYF
cdr3_length: 13; j_call: TRBJ1-4; d_call: TRBD1; clone_size: .; v_call: TRBV10-3; cdr3_nt: TGTGCCATCCGGACAGGGGATAGTGAAAAACTGTTTTTT; cdr3_aa: CAIRTGDSEKLFF
cdr3_length: 15; j_call: TRBJ1-2; d_call: .; clone_size: few; v_call: TRBV7-9; cdr3_nt: TGTGCCAGCACCATGACCTCCGGGACGGCCTATGGCTACACCTTC; cdr3_aa: CASTMTSGTAYGYTF
cdr3_length: 13; j_call: TRBJ2-4; d_call: .; clone_size: many; v_call: TRBV20-1; cdr3_nt: TGCAGTGCTAGTAGGCCTCTGGGGAACATTCAGTACTTC; cdr3_aa: CSASRPLGNIQYF
cdr3_length: 12; j_call: TRBJ1-3; d_call: .; clone_size: few; v_call: TRBV30; cdr3_nt: TGTGCCTGGAGTGTCGGGGGAAACACCATATATTTT; cdr3_aa: CAWSVGGNTIYF
cdr3_length: 14; j_call: TRBJ1-5; d_call: .; clone_size: .; v_call: TRBV2; cdr3_nt: TGTGCCAGCAGCCGCGAGGGGTCGAGTCAGCCCCAGCATTTT; cdr3_aa: CASSREGSSQPQHF
cdr3_length: 12; j_call: TRBJ2-2; d_call: .; clone_size: few; v_call: TRBV7-7; cdr3_nt: TGTGCCAGCAGCTCACAGGGTTGGGAGCTGTTTTTT; cdr3_aa: CASSSQGWELFF
cdr3_length: 15; j_call: TRBJ1-2; d_call: .; clone_size: few; v_call: TRBV7-2; cdr3_nt: TGTGCCAGCAGCTTAGCGTTCCGGGGCGAGGATGGCTACACCTTC; cdr3_aa: CASSLAFRGEDGYTF
cdr3_length: 12; j_call: TRBJ2-1; d_call: .; clone_size: .; v_call: TRBV5-1; cdr3_nt: TGCGCCAGCAGCTTGGGTGGGTATGAGCAGTTCTTC; cdr3_aa: CASSLGGYEQFF
cdr3_length: 12; j_call: TRBJ2-1; d_call: .; clone_size: few; v_call: TRBV9; cdr3_nt: TGTGCCAGCGGGACGGCTTACAATGAGCAGTTCTTC; cdr3_aa: CASGTAYNEQFF
cdr3_length: 11; j_call: TRBJ2-5; d_call: .; clone_size: .; v_call: TRBV6-5; cdr3_nt: TGTGCCAGCAGTTACGGGGAGACCCAGTACTTC; cdr3_aa: CASSYGETQYF
cdr3_length: 14; j_call: TRBJ2-3; d_call: .; clone_size: many; v_call: TRBV4-3; cdr3_nt: TGCGCCAGCAGCCAAGATCCCGGGTTTAGGGCGCAGTATTTT; cdr3_aa: CASSQDPGFRAQYF
cdr3_length: 12; j_call: TRBJ1-2; d_call: .; clone_size: .; v_call: TRBV7-3; cdr3_nt: TGTGCCAGCAGCGCCGACAGCTATGGCTACACCTTC; cdr3_aa: CASSADSYGYTF
cdr3_length: 17; j_call: TRBJ2-3; d_call: TRBD2; clone_size: few; v_call: TRBV4-3; cdr3_nt: TGCGCCAGCAGCCAAGAACCCCAAGCGGGAGACACAGATACGCAGTATTTT; cdr3_aa: CASSQEPQAGDTDTQYF
cdr3_length: 14; j_call: TRBJ1-1; d_call: .; clone_size: few; v_call: TRBV19; cdr3_nt: TGTGCCAGTAGTATACAGGGGCGGGGTACTGAAGCTTTCTTT; cdr3_aa: CASSIQGRGTEAFF
cdr3_length: 14; j_call: TRBJ2-3; d_call: TRBD2; clone_size: many; v_call: TRBV4-2; cdr3_nt: TGTGCCAGCAGCCGGGGGGGACCTGAGGATACGCAGTATTTT; cdr3_aa: CASSRGGPEDTQYF
cdr3_length: 13; j_call: TRBJ2-3; d_call: .; clone_size: few; v_call: TRBV4-3; cdr3_nt: TGCGCCAGCAGCCAAGAAAGCGGGTGGGTGCAGTATTTT; cdr3_aa: CASSQESGWVQYF
cdr3_length: 15; j_call: TRBJ2-1; d_call: .; clone_size: .; v_call: TRBV3-1; cdr3_nt: TGTGCCAGCAGTCTGTGGGGGATGTCCTACAATGAGCAGTTCTTC; cdr3_aa: CASSLWGMSYNEQFF
cdr3_length: 13; j_call: TRBJ1-2; d_call: .; clone_size: .; v_call: TRBV24-1; cdr3_nt: TGTGCCACCAGTGATAGAACTAACTATGGCTACACCTTC; cdr3_aa: CATSDRTNYGYTF
cdr3_length: 12; j_call: TRBJ1-1; d_call: .; clone_size: many; v_call: TRBV3-1; cdr3_nt: TGTGCCAGCAGCCAGGGTGGGGCTGAAGCTTTCTTT; cdr3_aa: CASSQGGAEAFF
cdr3_length: 15; j_call: TRBJ2-2; d_call: TRBD1; clone_size: few; v_call: TRBV20-1; cdr3_nt: TGCAGTGCTAGAGAACAGGGGCCGAACACCGGGGAGCTGTTTTTT; cdr3_aa: CSAREQGPNTGELFF
cdr3_length: 13; j_call: TRBJ1-2; d_call: .; clone_size: few; v_call: TRBV6-1; cdr3_nt: TGTGCCAGCAGTGAACAGGGCGATTTGGGCTACACCTTC; cdr3_aa: CASSEQGDLGYTF
cdr3_length: 16; j_call: TRBJ2-1; d_call: TRBD1; clone_size: many; v_call: TRBV7-2; cdr3_nt: TGTGCCAGCAGCGACCAGCCAACAGGGACAGGCAATGAGCAGTTCTTC; cdr3_aa: CASSDQPTGTGNEQFF
cdr3_length: 15; j_call: TRBJ1-1; d_call: .; clone_size: .; v_call: TRBV12-3/TRBV12-4; cdr3_nt: TGTGCCAGCAGTTCCCTGGTTGGGGGGTCCACTGAAGCTTTCTTT; cdr3_aa: CASSSLVGGSTEAFF
cdr3_length: 13; j_call: TRBJ2-7; d_call: .; clone_size: .; v_call: TRBV5-4; cdr3_nt: TGTGCCAGCAGCTCCGGGGACTCCTACGAGCAGTACTTC; cdr3_aa: CASSSGDSYEQYF